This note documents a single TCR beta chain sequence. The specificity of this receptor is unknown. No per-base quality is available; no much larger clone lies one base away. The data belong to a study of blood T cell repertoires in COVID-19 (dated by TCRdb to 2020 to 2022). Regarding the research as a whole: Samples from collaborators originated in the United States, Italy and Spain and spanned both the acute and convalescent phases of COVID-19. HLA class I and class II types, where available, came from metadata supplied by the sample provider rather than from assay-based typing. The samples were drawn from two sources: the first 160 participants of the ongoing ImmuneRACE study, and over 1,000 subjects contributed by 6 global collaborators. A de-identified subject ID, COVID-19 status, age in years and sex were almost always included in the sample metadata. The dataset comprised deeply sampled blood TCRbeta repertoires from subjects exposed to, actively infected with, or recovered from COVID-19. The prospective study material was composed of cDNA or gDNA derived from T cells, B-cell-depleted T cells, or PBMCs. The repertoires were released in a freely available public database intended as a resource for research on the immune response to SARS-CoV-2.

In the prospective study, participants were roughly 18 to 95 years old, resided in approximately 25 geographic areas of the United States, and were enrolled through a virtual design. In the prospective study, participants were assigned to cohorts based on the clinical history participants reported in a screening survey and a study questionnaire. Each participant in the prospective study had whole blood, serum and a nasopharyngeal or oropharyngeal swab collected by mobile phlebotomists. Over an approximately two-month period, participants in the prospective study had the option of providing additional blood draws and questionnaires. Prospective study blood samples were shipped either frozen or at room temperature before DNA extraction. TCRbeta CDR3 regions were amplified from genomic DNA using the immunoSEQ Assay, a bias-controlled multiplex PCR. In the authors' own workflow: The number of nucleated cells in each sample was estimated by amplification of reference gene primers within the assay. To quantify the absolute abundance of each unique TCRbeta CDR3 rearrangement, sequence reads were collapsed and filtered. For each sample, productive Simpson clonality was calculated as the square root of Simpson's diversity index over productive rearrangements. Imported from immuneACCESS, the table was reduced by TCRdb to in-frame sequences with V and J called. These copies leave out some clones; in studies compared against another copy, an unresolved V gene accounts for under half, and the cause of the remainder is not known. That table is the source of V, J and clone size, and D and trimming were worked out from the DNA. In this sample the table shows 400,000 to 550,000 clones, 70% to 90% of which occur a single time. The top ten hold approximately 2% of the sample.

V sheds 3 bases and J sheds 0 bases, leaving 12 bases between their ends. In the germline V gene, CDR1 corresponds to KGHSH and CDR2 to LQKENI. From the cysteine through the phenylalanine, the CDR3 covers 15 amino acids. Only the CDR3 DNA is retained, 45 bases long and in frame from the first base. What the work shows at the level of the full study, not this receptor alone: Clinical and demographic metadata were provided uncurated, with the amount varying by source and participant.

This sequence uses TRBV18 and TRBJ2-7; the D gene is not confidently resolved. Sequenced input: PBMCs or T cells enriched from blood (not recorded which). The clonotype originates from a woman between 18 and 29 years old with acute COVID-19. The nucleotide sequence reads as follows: TGTGCCAGCTCACCTGTGGCAGTCAACTCCTACGAGCAGTACTTC. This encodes CASSPVAVNSYEQYF.